Included here is one TCR beta chain sequence, with context. The sample belongs to a study of blood T cell repertoires in COVID-19. Study in general: COVID-19 samples, acute and convalescent, were from the United States, Italy and Spain.

Per the original data handling: Cell counts per sample came from amplifying reference gene primers. Clones were read by immunoSEQ multiplex PCR, and TCRdb kept only the in-frame ones, dropping some. V and J calls plus clone size are reproduced from that table; the DNA served to infer D and trimming. The sample consists of roughly 16,000 clones, 80% to 90% of them appearing once. The germline gives CDR1 LNHDA, CDR2 SQIVND (reference sequence). V was shortened by 9 bases and J by 1 base, with 12 bases between the two germline ends. The CDR3 contains 13 residues. The V gene is TRBV19, the J gene TRBJ1-1, with a weak D call TRBD1 (5 bases). Sequencing was done on a sample of peripheral blood. The receptor's source is a man in his 70s in a cohort sampled during active COVID-19. The CDR3 DNA is TGTGCCAGCAGGGCCTACGCGAACACTGAAGCTTTCTTT. Its protein is CASRAYANTEAFF.